Here is one T cell receptor beta chain with its context. This clone showed up just a few times. Its target antigen remains unknown. No base quality values were provided; no much bigger clone lies one nucleotide off. CDR1 MNHNS and CDR2 SASEGT were looked up in the germline V gene. The junction shows trimming of 4 bases on V and 3 bases on J, and the gene matches do not reach 7 bases of it. The cysteine opens and the phenylalanine closes a CDR3 of 16 amino acids. The only DNA kept is the CDR3, 48 bases in frame from the first base. This entry comes from a study of cytomegalovirus exposure and HLA in healthy donors (dated by TCRdb to the late 2010s). Context from the whole study: An earlier analysis of some 600 of the donors reported 250 to 300 Gb of sequence data and 100 million to 120 million unique TCR beta sequences obtained from around 170 million T cells. In addition to the first cohort of hundreds of subjects, a separate validation cohort of 130 or so different subjects was used. In a later genetic analysis, genome-wide SNP genotypes for about 65% of the roughly 700 donors were used, and that subset was treated as a discovery cohort. Donor age, sex, ethnicity and CMV serostatus were compiled alongside the repertoire data. In a later analysis, previously published TCR beta repertoires from several hundred donors were re-analyzed and high-resolution HLA genotyping was added so that TCR occurrence patterns could be studied. Roughly 5 DR-DQ haplotypes were handled as single units for association and clustering, since linkage in the cohort was strong. Around 330 gigabases of sequencing data and 70 million to 95 million unique TCR sequences made up an early release that covered about 640 HLA-typed donors. Typing coverage varied by locus: roughly 629-630 donors for A, B, C, DRB1 and DQB1; under 550 for DQA1; approximately 610 for DPA1; some 470 for DPB1. Among the roughly 400 genotyped donors, approximately 77% belonged to the genetic ancestry cluster associated with self-reported Caucasian donors. The study combined high-throughput TCR immunosequencing, statistical association of individual TCRs with disease status, and machine learning to predict cytomegalovirus infection status. An earlier analysis of some 500 of the donors used high-throughput TCR beta sequencing to judge whether each TCR beta V gene segment behaved as functional or pseudogenic. HLA typing included class I and class II loci at four-digit resolution. The T cell repertoires of 666 subjects were profiled by immunosequencing and related to cytomegalovirus serostatus. On average, 235,054 unique TCR beta nucleotide sequences were sequenced per donor among a few hundred genotyped donors of the cohort, with roughly a sixth of those sequences being non-productive. The study aimed to test whether signatures of past pathogen exposure could be identified by cataloging public T cell receptors. Rather than using new phenotypic data, the later analysis identified candidate immune exposures from TCR beta sequences and from how often those sequences occurred across donors. Every repertoire in the discovery cohort had been generated on one and the same sequencing platform.

The library was made by the immunoSEQ multiplex PCR assay. A mixture of 60 forward primers for TCR Vbeta segments and 13 reverse primers for TCR Jbeta segments was used in the multiplex PCR. The CDR3 region of rearranged TCR beta genes was amplified from genomic DNA with a multiplex PCR assay. Amplified TCR beta libraries were sequenced as 87-base-pair reads on the Illumina HiSeq System. Concerning the study's data processing: A later analysis counted about 76 million unique TCR beta chains across the 670 or so repertoires, and around 12 million of these chains were shared by at least two donors. Raw reads were error-corrected and collapsed into unique sequences by a nearest-neighbor algorithm in which closely related sequences were merged to remove PCR and sequencing errors. Alignment of CDR3 sequences to IMGT reference sequences was used to assign V, D and J gene segments. For a sequence to be retained, at least a six-nucleotide match to both a V gene segment and a J gene segment was required. Rearrangements were called productive when the CDR3 lacked stop codons and stayed in frame with V and J; all others were non-productive. CDR3 was defined according to IMGT convention as the region running from the second conserved V-encoded cysteine to the conserved J-encoded phenylalanine. Sequences without an unambiguous match to a single V gene segment were excluded from the earlier analysis of several hundred of the donors. In an earlier analysis of 587 of the donors, V segments were called functional above 56.7% productive rearrangements and were called segregating when the between-donor standard deviation exceeded 5%. A statistical classification framework was developed to diagnose cytomegalovirus status using the catalog of TCR beta chain sequences. In a later analysis, TCR nucleotide sequences were compared against IMGT/GENE-DB human TR gene sequences so that V and J genes could be assigned. In a later analysis, CDR3 sequences and most-parsimonious VDJ recombination scenarios were assigned using the TCRdist pipeline. In a later analysis, every TCR beta chain was defined by the combination of its CDR3 amino acid sequence and its V-gene family, and reads without a unique V-gene family were dropped. A later analysis removed roughly 590 highly shared, low-generation-probability nucleotide sequences to deal with suspected cross-contamination and a sequencing artifact. A later analysis calculated a clonal expansion index for each public chain from normalized within-repertoire ranks of inferred template counts. In a later analysis, generation probabilities were computed with a VDJ recombination model fitted to out-of-frame rearrangements, and the resulting probabilities were checked against IGoR. In a later analysis, hypergeometric tests were used to score TCR-TCR, TCR-HLA and TCR-CMV co-occurrence, with a repertoire-size bias correction applied to TCR pairs. To estimate false discovery rates, a later analysis permuted the HLA or CMV assignments 20 times. In a later analysis, co-occurring TCRs were grouped using DBSCAN, and TCRdist sequence similarity was added for clustering within HLA-allele-positive subsets. Repertoires with fewer than 30,000 or more than 120,000 public chains, plus five repertoires with anomalous nucleotide sharing, were excluded from co-occurrence clustering. TCRdb carries this immuneACCESS record with in-frame sequences only. Its versions omit some clonotypes, under half of them owing to an unresolved V gene in the studies checked, with the rest unexplained. Clone size and the V and J calls come from that table; the DNA yielded D and trimming. Recorded for this sample are 100,000 to 150,000 clones; about 10% of them occurred a single time. The ten largest clones add up to approximately 4.4% of the sample.

The cohort consisted of 600 to 750 healthy bone marrow donors. At the time of sampling, all cohort members were nominally healthy, though unrecorded immune exposures were likely present. The donor tested CMV seropositive and was one of the 289 seropositive cohort members. A peripheral blood sample was provided by each donor, and peripheral blood mononuclear cells were used for TCR beta sequencing. The Qiagen DNeasy Blood Extraction Kit was used to extract genomic DNA from the blood cell samples. On the study overall, not on this receptor specifically: Assigning TCR associations to individual alleles was difficult when HLA alleles, especially DR and DQ, strongly co-occurred. A later genetic analysis reported fewer N-insertions in productive TCRs among donors in an Asian-associated ancestry cluster than the approximately 700-donor mean. In a later analysis, HLA-associated TCR beta chains showed more clonal expansion and lower generation probabilities than non-associated chains that were equally common. In an earlier analysis of more than 500 of the donors, most TCR beta V segments appeared in productive rearrangements about 87% or about 30% of the time, broadly matching IMGT annotations. Most CMV-associated TCR beta chains appeared to be HLA-restricted in a later analysis, and the HLA associations seemed to be driven largely by CMV exposure. Because HLA typing was unavailable for some donors at each locus, only the typed subset was used in association tests. Because counts were too low, seventeen rarely observed V segments, including chromosome 9 orphons, were excluded from the earlier analysis of 587 of the donors. A further reported finding was that TCR beta sequences accurately predicted the HLA-A and HLA-B alleles for most subjects in the first cohort. A total of about 180 TCR beta chains were listed by the study as associated with cytomegalovirus. For the cohort, immune exposure information was limited to CMV serostatus. In a later analysis, TCR association rates were found to vary across HLA loci, with the most associated TCRs seen for DRB1 alleles and the fewest for HLA-C alleles. In a later genetic analysis, a missense DCLRE1C variant was associated with V-gene and J-gene trimming of TCR beta chains, and the association was replicated in an independent cohort. This cohort had only TCR beta chains sequenced, and the lack of alpha or paired-chain data limited which features could be detected. In vitro tests confirmed that a few of the cytomegalovirus-associated TCR beta chains recognize cytomegalovirus antigens. According to the authors, the approach could potentially be generalized to other disease states and immunological phenotypes. Because the 87-base-pair reads could not distinguish some IMGT-functional V segments, including TRBV6-2 and TRBV6-3, those segments were excluded. According to a later analysis, parvovirus B19, influenza, CMV and Epstein-Barr virus appeared linked to several top co-occurrence clusters. The sequencing pipeline was judged likely to have produced a cluster of highly shared sequence variants as a technical artifact. The classifier was reported to diagnose cytomegalovirus status with high specificity and sensitivity in both the original and validation cohorts. A later analysis associated about 17,000 TCR beta sequences with specific HLA alleles at a false discovery rate of 0.05. Most TCR sequences were seen in very few donors, while some public TCRs were found in many individuals. The presence/absence analyses assumed that sequencing depth was roughly uniform across donors, and that assumption may not be true. Linkage disequilibrium might explain the correlated functional status among segregating V segments, but an unknown experimental factor could not be excluded.

The source of this sequence is a woman aged 18-30 years in good health and CMV-seropositive. The chain is encoded by TRBV6-1 joined to TRBJ2-7; a stretch of 12 junction bases matches TRBD2. Sequences were obtained from PBMCs. The CDR3 sequence is CASSGASGRARYEQYF. The base sequence is TGTGCCAGCAGTGGGGCTAGCGGGAGGGCCCGCTACGAGCAGTACTTC.